At least ten counts were recorded for the clone carrying this TCR beta chain. Antigen: not known. The sample is drawn from a study of Graves' ophthalmopathy and Graves' hyperthyroidism. RNA served as the template for amplifying TCR beta CDR3 regions. Second-round multiplex PCR followed a first-round RT-PCR using HTBI primers. TCRdb fed the multiplex PCR reads into MiXCR, producing one record per CDR3 protein. The sample records around 400,000 distinct CDR3 sequences, around 18% being singletons. The V gene's germline CDR1 is SGHRS and CDR2 YFSETQ. CDR3 length: 16 amino acids. Unmatched junction bases numbered 6, after V lost 3 bases and J lost 4 bases. Overall study results and limits: A model built from 13 signatures distinguished ophthalmopathy from stable hyperthyroidism with 85% to 90% sensitivity and about 84% specificity.

Moderate-to-severe activity, CAS ≥3, NOSPECS ≥4 and duration under 3 months were recorded for donors with ophthalmopathy. It was from around 10 ml of fresh peripheral blood that the PBMCs came. Sequences were obtained from peripheral blood. The sequence was collected from a woman between 18 and 29 years old with Graves' ophthalmopathy. The rearrangement joins TRBV5-1 to TRBJ2-2; 10 bases agree with TRBD1. CDR3 nucleotide sequence: TGCGCCAGCAGCTGGAGGGACAGGGGCGGCACCGGGGAGCTGTTTTTT. The encoded protein is CASSWRDRGGTGELFF.